The 22 T cell receptor beta chains below all came from one sample that was sequenced in a study of T cell changes during pregnancy in multiple sclerosis. Assay used: immunoSEQ multiplex PCR; TCRdb lists only in-frame clones, some missing. The sample carries 60,000 to 85,000 clones, roughly 92% recorded once. Sequencing used peripheral blood, obtained after pregnancy. The receptor source for this set is a female donor in good health, enrolled as a control in a pregnancy study.

This sequence joins TRBV6-6 and TRBJ1-5; D call uncertain. Germline-derived CDR1 and CDR2 are MNHNY and SVGAGI (reference sequence). This CDR3 is 15 amino acids long. Trimming removed 5 bases at V and 2 bases at J, with 13 bases between. The CDR3 region is CASSAMAGGNQPQHF. The CDR3, as DNA: TGTGCCAGCAGTGCCATGGCGGGCGGCAATCAGCCCCAGCATTTT.

This chain links TRBV15 with TRBJ1-1; possibly TRBD1 for D (5 bases). The length of the CDR3 is 16 residues. The germline V and J ends were trimmed by 1 base and 3 bases, with 15 bases remaining between them. Germline CDR1 and CDR2: LNHNV and YYDKDF (reference sequence). The CDR3 region has the DNA TGTGCCACCAGCAGAGTAAAGTCCCGGGGGGACACTGAAGCTTTCTTT. It translates to CATSRVKSRGDTEAFF.

The chain couples TRBV25-1 to TRBJ2-5; possible D gene TRBD1, 6 bases. This CDR3 comprises 13 residues. V dropped 10 bases and J dropped 0 bases, with 12 bases sitting between them. Germline V CDR1 and CDR2: MGHDK, SYGVNS. For the CDR3, the DNA is TGTGCCACATTAGGACAGTACCAAGAGACCCAGTACTTC. Translated, it gives CATLGQYQETQYF.

This clone was recorded only once. The chain has TRBV28 and TRBJ2-5; maybe TRBD2 (6 bases). V lost 4 bases and J lost 7, with 13 bases in between. CDR1 is MDHEN and CDR2 is SYDVKM in the germline V gene. The CDR3 contains 13 residues. CDR3 residues: CASSSGGEGTQYF. The DNA for the CDR3 is TGTGCCAGCAGTTCCGGGGGAGAGGGGACCCAGTACTTC.

The rearrangement joins TRBV18 to TRBJ2-7; 11 positions match TRBD1. Germline CDR1 is KGHSH and CDR2 is LQKENI. The CDR3 covers 15 residues. V lost 3 bases and J lost 2; bases outside the gene matches: 3. The DNA for the CDR3 is TGTGCCAGCTCACCCGGGACAGGGGGTACCTACGAGCAGTACTTC. Amino acids: CASSPGTGGTYEQYF.

V gene TRBV4-2 combines with J gene TRBJ2-5; D possibly corresponds to TRBD2 (5 bases). Deletions cut 1 base from V and 4 bases from J, with 7 bases between. The CDR3 covers 13 residues. Germline-derived CDR1 and CDR2 are LGHNA and YNFKEQ. The DNA for the CDR3 is TGTGCCAGCAGCCAAGGAGGGCCAGAGACCCAGTACTTC. As protein: CASSQGGPETQYF.

The chain recombines TRBV28 with TRBJ1-5; D possibly corresponds to TRBD1 (6 bases). CDR3 size: 15 residues. CDR1 and CDR2 from the germline V gene are MDHEN and SYDVKM. Trimming left V 6 bases short and J 1 base short, with 13 bases between. This CDR3 reads CASSAGTPSNQPQHF. The DNA of the CDR3 is TGTGCCAGCAGCGCCGGGACACCGAGCAATCAGCCCCAGCATTTT.

The chain carries TRBV2 and TRBJ2-1; 10 bases match TRBD2. The V segment lost 5 bases and the J segment 4 bases; nucleotides outside the gene matches: 5. Per the germline V gene, CDR1 is SNHLY and CDR2 is FYNNEI. The CDR3 extends over 15 amino acids. CDR3 sequence: CASSTTSGLYNEQFF. The CDR3 coding sequence is TGTGCCAGCAGTACGACTAGCGGGTTATACAATGAGCAGTTCTTC. Full variable domain (rest looked up from reference TRBV2 and TRBJ2-1): EPEVTQTPSHQVTQMGQEVILRCVPISNHLYFYWYRQILGQKVEFLVSFYNNEISEKSEIFDDQFSVERPDGSNFTLKIRSTKLEDSAMYFCASSTTSGLYNEQFFGPGTRLTVL.

The V call is TRBV28, the J call TRBJ1-1; perhaps TRBD1 as D (6 bases). CDR1 is MDHEN, CDR2 SYDVKM, per germline. V was clipped by 6 bases and J by 5 bases, with 13 bases between them. The CDR3 is 13 amino acids. CDR3 DNA sequence: TGTGCCAGCAGACCCGCAGGGGTGACTGAAGCTTTCTTT. This gives the protein CASRPAGVTEAFF.

The chain links TRBV29-1 to TRBJ2-7; 11 bases fit TRBD2. J gave up 0 bases and V 6 bases, and 7 bases lay outside the gene matches. Germline V CDR1 and CDR2: SQVTM, ANQGSEA. The CDR3 consists of 15 residues. The CDR3 region is CSVNPGTSGSYEQYF. The CDR3 coding sequence is TGCAGCGTAAACCCCGGGACTAGCGGCTCCTACGAGCAGTACTTC.

This clone was picked up one time. The genes are TRBV11-3 and TRBJ2-7; 8 nucleotides align to TRBD1. Germline CDR1 and CDR2: SGHNT and YENEEA. The length of the CDR3 is 12 residues. J was trimmed by 4 bases and V by 5 bases; bases with no gene match: 1. The CDR3 nucleotides read TGTGCCAGCAGCAGACAGGGGTACGAGCAGTACTTC. Its translation is CASSRQGYEQYF. Supplemented by reference TRBV11-3 and TRBJ2-7, the full variable domain reads EAGVVQSPRYKIIEKKQPVAFWCNPISGHNTLYWYLQNLGQGPELLIRYENEEAVDDSQLPKDRFSAERLKGVDSTLKIQPAELGDSAVYLCASSRQGYEQYFGPGTRLTVT.

The V and J genes are TRBV5-6 and TRBJ2-3; perhaps TRBD2 as D (6 bases). Per the germline V gene, CDR1 is SGHDT and CDR2 is YYEEEE. The CDR3 has 14 amino acids. The V gene lost 4 bases and the J gene lost 4 bases, with 13 bases spanning the gap. CDR3 protein: CASSPEGPPDTQYF. As DNA, the CDR3 is TGTGCCAGCAGCCCGGAGGGCCCCCCAGATACGCAGTATTTT.

The rearrangement joins TRBV20-1 to TRBJ1-1; D not certain. Germline V gene data show CDR1 as DFQATT and CDR2 as SNEGSKA (reference sequence). CDR3 size: 11 residues. V shed 0 bases and J shed 4 bases, with 3 bases lying between them. CDR3 bases: TGCAGTGCTAGAGAGGCCACTGAAGCTTTCTTT. This translates into CSAREATEAFF.

This rearrangement joins TRBV19 to TRBJ2-1; tentative D call: TRBD2 (5 bases). The CDR3 is 11 amino acids. Trimming left V 5 bases short and J 8 bases short, with 7 bases between. Germline V CDR1 and CDR2: LNHDA, SQIVND (reference sequence). CDR3 nucleotide sequence: TGTGCCAGTAGTGAGGGCTATGAGCAGTTCTTC. Protein sequence: CASSEGYEQFF.

As regards this clone: Within the sample, other DNA sequences also encode this same CDR3. This rearrangement joins TRBV28 to TRBJ1-2, with 8 bases aligning to TRBD1. Unmatched junction bases numbered 4, after V lost 6 bases and J lost 4 bases. CDR1 is MDHEN, CDR2 SYDVKM, per germline. CDR3 length: 13 residues. Written as DNA, the CDR3 is TGTGCCAGCAGCTTAGACAGGGGCTATGGCTACACCTTC. This encodes CASSLDRGYGYTF.

The CDR3 DNA reads TGTGCCAGCAGCTTAGCAGGGGGGGCGCCCCACGAGCAGTACTTC. Its translation is CASSLAGGAPHEQYF. The chain employs TRBV7-2 and TRBJ2-7; maybe TRBD2 (7 bases). CDR3 length: 15 amino acids. Deletions cut 0 bases from V and 5 bases from J, with 14 bases between. In germline, CDR1 is SGHTA, CDR2 FQGNSA.

This rearrangement joins TRBV11-2 to TRBJ1-2, with a tentative D call TRBD1 (6 bases). The V end lost 4 bases, the J end lost 4 bases, and 10 bases lay between the germline ends. CDR1 SGHAT and CDR2 FQNNGV come from the germline V gene. This CDR3 is built from 13 residues. DNA of the CDR3: TGTGCCAGCAGCTCTAACAGGGTCTATGGCTACACCTTC. This gives the protein CASSSNRVYGYTF. Drawing the rest from reference TRBV11-2 and TRBJ1-2, the complete variable domain is EAGVAQSPRYKIIEKRQSVAFWCNPISGHATLYWYQQILGQGPKLLIQFQNNGVVDDSQLPKDRFSAERLKGVDSTLKIQPAKLEDSAVYLCASSSNRVYGYTFGSGTRLTVV.

The rearrangement links TRBV7-2 to TRBJ1-1; D is unclear. The CDR3 spans 13 residues. V lost 2 bases and J 0 bases, leaving 4 bases between the germline ends. Germline lookup yields CDR1 SGHTA and CDR2 FQGNSA. The CDR3 sequence is CASSLLMNTEAFF. Here the CDR3 DNA reads TGTGCCAGCAGCTTATTAATGAACACTGAAGCTTTCTTT.

This clone was counted a single time. The chain recombines TRBV5-4 with TRBJ2-1; 9 bases fit TRBD1. J gave up 6 bases and V 3 bases, and 4 bases lay outside the gene matches. This CDR3 region has 14 residues. In germline, CDR1 is SGHNT, CDR2 YYREEE (reference sequence). CDR3 in amino acids: CASSSGQGINEQFF. The CDR3, as DNA: TGTGCCAGCAGCTCGGGACAGGGAATCAATGAGCAGTTCTTC.

J is TRBJ2-1 and V is TRBV9, with 11 bases matching TRBD2. This CDR3 is built from 16 residues. Germline CDR1 reads SGDLS; CDR2 reads YYNGEE. The J segment lost 0 bases and the V segment lost 4 bases, leaving 3 bases of the junction unmatched. CDR3 region: CASSSLAGGSYNEQFF. CDR3 in DNA: TGTGCCAGCAGCTCCCTAGCGGGAGGCTCCTACAATGAGCAGTTCTTC.

The V call is TRBV11-2, the J call TRBJ2-5, with a possible D match to TRBD1 (5 bases). Germline-derived CDR1 and CDR2 are SGHAT and FQNNGV. V was trimmed by 0 bases and J by 5 bases, leaving 13 bases between them. The CDR3 has 15 amino acids. The CDR3 nucleotides are TGTGCCAGCAGCTTAGAGGGGCGGCCTGGGGAGACCCAGTACTTC. This translates into CASSLEGRPGETQYF.

The J gene is TRBJ2-7, the V gene TRBV18; 7 nucleotides line up with TRBD2. J lost 2 bases, V lost 2 bases, and 3 bases had no gene match. Germline assignment: CDR1 KGHSH and CDR2 LQKENI. CDR3 length equals 14 residues. As DNA, the CDR3 is TGTGCCAGCTCACCAGGGACTACCACCTACGAGCAGTACTTC. Translating it yields CASSPGTTTYEQYF.